The rows below give T cell receptor beta chains drawn from one sample of a study of T cell responses to AZD1222 COVID-19 vaccine. Sequenced by immunoSEQ multiplex PCR; TCRdb stores in-frame clones only, minus some. The table has approximately 100,000 clones, over 80% seen once. Specimen: peripheral blood, collected on day 0 of AZD1222 vaccination. Every receptor here comes from an adult in good health. CDR3s include the opening cysteine and the closing phenylalanine or tryptophan. The D gene is left open where the match is weak. The size field is filled for only some rows; it gives once, few, many or a size class.

V gene	D gene	J gene	clone size	CDR3 DNA	CDR3 protein
TRBV18	TRBD1	TRBJ1-1	.	TGTGCCAGCTCACCACCGCGAACTCAGGGGGTAGAAGCTTTCTTT	CASSPPRTQGVEAFF
TRBV7-9	.	TRBJ1-1	few	TGTGCCAGCAGCTCCAGACAGCCCACTGAAGCTTTCTTT	CASSSRQPTEAFF
TRBV9	.	TRBJ1-6	.	TGTGCCAGCAGCGCTCGGGGTCAGGGATTGAATTCACCCCTCCACTTT	CASSARGQGLNSPLHF
TRBV18	TRBD2	TRBJ2-3	.	TGTGCCAGCTCACCCTACGGGACTAGCGGGAGTGTCTGGGTGTCTGATACGCAGTATTTT	CASSPYGTSGSVWVSDTQYF
TRBV18	TRBD1	TRBJ1-1	.	TGTGCCAGCTCACCAGACAGGGGGACTGAAGCTTTCTTT	CASSPDRGTEAFF
TRBV7-2	TRBD2	TRBJ2-7	.	TGTGCCAGCAGCTTAGCGCATGGGTCCGGGACTAGCGGGGGATCCTACGAGCAGTACTTC	CASSLAHGSGTSGGSYEQYF
TRBV23-1	.	TRBJ2-7	.	TGCGCCAGCAGTCAATCGGGGACGGAGAGCTCCTACGAGCAGTACTTC	CASSQSGTESSYEQYF
TRBV5-6	.	TRBJ2-1	.	TGTGCCAGCAGCTCTGCCGGACTTGGGTTAGATGAGCAGTTCTTC	CASSSAGLGLDEQFF
TRBV14	TRBD1	TRBJ2-7	once	TGTGCCAGCAGGAGTGGAGGGACAGGGACCTACGAGCAGTACTTC	CASRSGGTGTYEQYF
TRBV28	.	TRBJ2-2	.	TGTGCCAGCAGTGCCCCCCCCACCGGGGAGCTGTTTTTT	CASSAPPTGELFF
TRBV3-1/TRBV3-2	.	TRBJ2-1	.	TGTGCCAGCAGCCAAGGTTTCGGGGACAATGAGCAGTTCTTC	CASSQGFGDNEQFF
TRBV19	.	TRBJ2-1	.	TGTGCCAGTAGTACCTCAAGCGGGTACTACAATGAGCAGTTCTTC	CASSTSSGYYNEQFF
TRBV12-3/TRBV12-4	.	TRBJ1-2	.	TGTGCCAGCACCCTTCGTGACGTGCTTGGCTACACCTTC	CASTLRDVLGYTF
TRBV4-1	TRBD2	TRBJ2-1	.	TGCGCCAGCAGCCAGCGCCCCGGGACTAGCAATGAGAATGAGCAGTTCTTC	CASSQRPGTSNENEQFF
TRBV11-2	.	TRBJ2-7	.	TGTGCCAGCAGCTTAGATCTGGGGGCGCACCGCTACGAGCAGTACTTC	CASSLDLGAHRYEQYF
TRBV2	.	TRBJ2-1	once	TGTGCCAGCAGGGAAACTAGTAATGAGCAGTTCTTC	CASRETSNEQFF
TRBV6-2/TRBV6-3	.	TRBJ1-6	.	TGTGCCAGCAGTTATAAGGGTAGCGGATCACCCCTCCACTTT	CASSYKGSGSPLHF
TRBV28	.	TRBJ1-1	.	TGTGCCAGCAGTTCCTTACAGGGCGGTGAAGCTTTCTTT	CASSSLQGGEAFF
TRBV15	TRBD1	TRBJ1-2	.	TGTGCCACCAGCAGAGCCCAGACAGGGGTCTACTATGGCTACACCTTC	CATSRAQTGVYYGYTF
TRBV18	TRBD2	TRBJ2-1	.	TGTGCCAGCTCACCATCAACTAGCGGGAGCTCCAATGAGCAGTTCTTC	CASSPSTSGSSNEQFF
TRBV7-3	.	TRBJ1-1	.	TGTGCCAGCAGCTTAACAGGGTTCACCACTGAAGCTTTCTTT	CASSLTGFTTEAFF
TRBV9	TRBD1	TRBJ2-2	.	TGTGCCAGCAGCTTCACAGGGGGTGCCGGGGAGCTGTTTTTT	CASSFTGGAGELFF
TRBV28	.	TRBJ1-5	.	TGTGCCAGCAGCAGCCAACCAGTTCCCCAGCATTTT	CASSSQPVPQHF
TRBV19	TRBD2	TRBJ2-1	.	TGTGCCAGCCAACCTCTAGCGGGAGCTTACAATGAGCAGTTCTTC	CASQPLAGAYNEQFF
TRBV6-4	.	TRBJ2-1	many	TGTGCCAGCAGTGACAAGGGGAACAATGAGCAGTTCTTC	CASSDKGNNEQFF
TRBV9	.	TRBJ2-2	.	TGTGCCAGCAGCCCCCAACCGACGGGGGGCCGGTCCGGGGAGCTGTTTTTT	CASSPQPTGGRSGELFF
TRBV7-8	.	TRBJ2-1	.	TGTGCCAGCAGCTTCACCTCCACCAGGGTTGAGCAGTTCTTC	CASSFTSTRVEQFF
TRBV2	.	TRBJ1-1	few	TGTGCCAGCAGTGTTGGGATAAACACTGAAGCTTTCTTT	CASSVGINTEAFF
TRBV28	.	TRBJ1-1	.	TGTGCCAGCAGTCCCCGAGGGACGATGCGGCACACTGAAGCTTTCTTT	CASSPRGTMRHTEAFF
TRBV7-9	.	TRBJ1-5	.	TGTGCCAGCAGTTCGGACAAACCAAATCAGCCCCAGCATTTT	CASSSDKPNQPQHF
TRBV27	.	TRBJ1-1	.	TGTGCCAGCAGTTTTCAACGGGGGACTGAAGCTTTCTTT	CASSFQRGTEAFF
TRBV19	.	TRBJ2-2	.	TGTGCCAGTACCCTGGACGGAGCGAACACCGGGGAGCTGTTTTTT	CASTLDGANTGELFF
TRBV10-3	.	TRBJ2-5	.	TGTGCCATCAGTGGTGACACGGGCCAAGAGACCCAGTACTTC	CAISGDTGQETQYF
TRBV6-5	.	TRBJ1-1	.	TGTGCCAGCAACCCCAGACATGTGGGAAACACTGAAGCTTTCTTT	CASNPRHVGNTEAFF
TRBV18	TRBD2	TRBJ2-3	.	TGTGCCAGCTCACCAGCTAGCGGAGGGGATACGCAGTATTTT	CASSPASGGDTQYF
TRBV5-1	.	TRBJ1-5	.	TGCGCCAGCAGCCCCTTACCCCCTCTCGATAGCAATCAGCCCCAGCATTTT	CASSPLPPLDSNQPQHF
TRBV2	TRBD1	TRBJ1-2	.	TGTGCCAGCAGTGCCCGGGACAGGGAGGATGGCTACACCTTC	CASSARDREDGYTF